These 26 T cell receptor beta chains share one sample of origin, sequenced in a study of blood T cell repertoires in COVID-19. Clones were sequenced by immunoSEQ multiplex PCR, and TCRdb holds only the in-frame ones, with some missing. The table has approximately 350,000 clones, around 83% seen once. The sample taken for sequencing was peripheral blood. These receptors came from a man aged 25 to 40 with active or convalescent COVID-19.

The gene calls are TRBV5-1 and TRBJ1-5, with a tentative D call TRBD1 (5 bases). Per germline, CDR1 SGHRS and CDR2 YFSETQ. Trimming stripped 0 bases from V and 5 bases from J, with 9 bases between. The CDR3 spans 14 residues. The CDR3 is CASSLEGVDQPQHF. In DNA, the CDR3 is TGCGCCAGCAGCTTGGAAGGGGTCGATCAGCCCCAGCATTTT.

This clone was seen a handful of times. This chain links TRBV29-1 with TRBJ1-2; 11 nucleotides line up with TRBD1. This CDR3 region has 15 residues. CDR1 is SQVTM and CDR2 is ANQGSEA in the germline V gene. J lost 4 bases, V lost 6 bases, and 10 bases had no gene match. CDR3 sequence: CSVKMRTGGGYGYTF. CDR3 sequence (DNA): TGCAGCGTCAAGATGAGGACAGGGGGCGGCTATGGCTACACCTTC.

The genes are TRBV7-9 and TRBJ1-1, with D unclear. V shed 5 bases and J shed 3 bases, with 4 bases lying between them. The CDR3 extends over 11 amino acids. Germline-derived CDR1 and CDR2 are SEHNR and FQNEAQ (reference sequence). CDR3 sequence (DNA): TGTGCCAGCAGCCGCGACACTGAAGCTTTCTTT. Translating it yields CASSRDTEAFF.

The chain couples TRBV3-1 (or the pseudogene TRBV3-2) to TRBJ1-4; 9 positions agree with TRBD1. J gave up 3 bases and V 1 base, and 3 bases lay outside the gene matches. This CDR3 is built from 16 residues. Germline V gene sequence: CDR1 LGHDT, CDR2 YNNKEL (reference sequence). CDR3 residues: CASSQGDRVPNEKLFF. Here the CDR3 DNA reads TGTGCCAGCAGCCAAGGGGACAGGGTGCCTAATGAAAAACTGTTTTTT.

A few counts support this clone. The V and J genes are TRBV14 and TRBJ2-7; D gene unclear. This CDR3 comprises 13 residues. Per germline, CDR1 SGHDN and CDR2 FVKESK. V lost 2 bases and J lost 5, with 10 bases in between. DNA for the CDR3: TGTGCCAGCAGCCAACCGCCCAGGCACGAGCAGTACTTC. The encoded protein is CASSQPPRHEQYF.

This clone appeared a single time. The chain employs TRBV3-1 (or the pseudogene TRBV3-2) and TRBJ2-1; D is perhaps TRBD2 (5 bases). The V end was cut by 0 bases, the J end by 7 bases, with 19 bases between. The CDR3 contains 17 residues. CDR1 and CDR2 from the germline V gene are LGHDT and YNNKEL (reference sequence). The CDR3 DNA sequence: TGTGCCAGCAGCCAAGATCCCCCCCCTAGCTCGAGAAATGAGCAGTTCTTC. This codes for CASSQDPPPSSRNEQFF.

This chain connects TRBV3-1 (or the pseudogene TRBV3-2) to TRBJ2-1; no firm D call. CDR1 is LGHDT, CDR2 YNNKEL, per germline (reference sequence). V was clipped by 2 bases and J by 5 bases, with 7 bases between them. The CDR3 is made up of 13 amino acids. DNA for the CDR3: TGTGCCAGCAGCCAAACATCCCACAATGAGCAGTTCTTC. It encodes CASSQTSHNEQFF.

The chain couples TRBV21-1 to TRBJ2-2; the tabulated D call, TRBD2, remains unverified against the DNA. TRBV21-1 is labeled a pseudogene. This CDR3 is built from 16 residues. CDR3 DNA sequence: TGTGCCAGCATTCCTAGCGGGGCTGCGAACACCGGGGAGCTGTTTTTT. This gives the protein CASIPSGAANTGELFF.

This chain links TRBV19 with TRBJ1-2, with unresolved D. The CDR3 is made up of 15 amino acids. Germline-derived CDR1 and CDR2 are LNHDA and SQIVND (reference sequence). V lost 3 bases and J 5 bases, leaving 16 bases between the germline ends. CDR3 nucleotides: TGTGCCAGTAGTATCCCCTTGGGCAGAGGGTATGGCTACACCTTC. Encoded protein: CASSIPLGRGYGYTF.

This chain joins TRBV5-1 and TRBJ2-2, with 8 bases identical to TRBD1. The J segment lost 4 bases and the V segment lost 6 bases, leaving 5 bases of the junction unmatched. This CDR3 has 14 amino acids. Germline lookup yields CDR1 SGHRS and CDR2 YFSETQ. The DNA of the CDR3 is TGCGCCAGCAACCAGGGGGCTCTCACCGGGGAGCTGTTTTTT. Its translation: CASNQGALTGELFF. Full variable domain (rest looked up from reference TRBV5-1 and TRBJ2-2): KAGVTQTPRYLIKTRGQQVTLSCSPISGHRSVSWYQQTPGQGLQFLFEYFSETQRNKGNFPGRFSGRQFSNSRSEMNVSTLELGDSALYLCASNQGALTGELFFGEGSRLTVL.

The CDR3 here is CASSLWGQGYEQYF. Here the CDR3 DNA reads TGTGCCAGCAGCTTATGGGGACAGGGCTACGAGCAGTACTTC. This chain links TRBV11-2 with TRBJ2-7; 9 bases are a match to TRBD1. CDR3 length: 14 residues. The junction had 2 bases not matched to a gene; V was cut back by 2 bases and J by 3 bases. CDR1 SGHAT and CDR2 FQNNGV come from the germline V gene. The whole variable domain, filled in from reference TRBV11-2 and TRBJ2-7, reads EAGVAQSPRYKIIEKRQSVAFWCNPISGHATLYWYQQILGQGPKLLIQFQNNGVVDDSQLPKDRFSAERLKGVDSTLKIQPAKLEDSAVYLCASSLWGQGYEQYFGPGTRLTVT.

This clone was seen more than once but under ten times. Here the CDR3 DNA reads TGCGCCAGCAGCTCAAACCCGTTTAGCTCCTACAATGAGCAGTTCTTC. Protein product: CASSSNPFSSYNEQFF. V is TRBV5-1 and J is TRBJ2-1; D gene uncertain. The ends were cut back, 3 bases at V and 0 bases at J, with 13 bases in the middle. Per germline, CDR1 SGHRS and CDR2 YFSETQ. CDR3 size: 16 residues.

The chain joins TRBV29-1 to TRBJ1-2; D unresolved. This CDR3 is 11 amino acids long. V gave up 1 base and J gave up 7 bases, with 7 bases separating them. In germline, CDR1 is SQVTM, CDR2 ANQGSEA. CDR3 DNA: TGCAGCGTTGAAGGGGCGGGTGGCTACACCTTC. It is translated as CSVEGAGGYTF.

The chain links TRBV19 to TRBJ1-1, with 10 bases lining up with TRBD1. This CDR3 region has 14 residues. CDR1 is LNHDA, CDR2 SQIVND, per germline (reference sequence). Trimming at V came to 7 bases and at J to 5 bases, leaving 7 bases not matched to a gene. CDR3 region: CASTFRTGGTEAFF. The CDR3 DNA reads TGTGCCAGTACCTTTAGGACAGGGGGGACTGAAGCTTTCTTT.

The chain carries TRBV6-2 or TRBV6-3 and TRBJ1-2; D not resolved. Germline V lookup: CDR1 MNHEY, CDR2 SVGEGT. This CDR3 is built from 13 residues. Trimming took off 0 bases at V and 3 bases at J, with 5 bases between the two ends. This chain's CDR3 is CASSYSEDYGYTF. Written as DNA, the CDR3 is TGTGCCAGCAGTTACTCAGAGGACTATGGCTACACCTTC.

The chain links TRBV5-1 to TRBJ1-4; 8 bases line up with TRBD1. CDR3 size: 14 residues. The V gene end was trimmed by 5 bases and the J gene end by 8 bases; junction bases not matched to a gene: 8. The germline CDR1 and CDR2 sequences are SGHRS and YFSETQ. The CDR3 bases are TGCGCCAGCAGACTGGACAGGGCGGTGGAAAAACTGTTTTTT. Amino acids: CASRLDRAVEKLFF.

The V call is TRBV28, the J call TRBJ1-6; 8 nucleotides match TRBD1. The germline CDR1 and CDR2 sequences are MDHEN and SYDVKM. The ends lost 4 bases at V and 9 bases at J; junction bases unmatched: 5. This CDR3 has 14 residues. CDR3 coding DNA: TGTGCCAGCAGTTGGGGCAGGGGGCGTTCACCCCTCCACTTT. It codes for CASSWGRGRSPLHF.

The chain has TRBV7-8 and TRBJ2-3, with D uncertain. V shed 5 bases and J shed 5 bases, with 8 bases lying between them. The CDR3 totals 12 residues. Germline lookup yields CDR1 SGHVS and CDR2 FQNEAQ. Here the CDR3 reads CASSPAGDTQYF. The DNA of the CDR3 is TGTGCCAGCAGCCCAGCCGGAGATACGCAGTATTTT.

This chain joins TRBV29-1 and TRBJ1-2, with TRBD1 identical over 12 bases. The CDR3 runs 14 residues. Germline assignment: CDR1 SQVTM and CDR2 ANQGSEA. With 7 bases clipped from V and 6 bases from J, the junction kept 9 bases outside the gene matches. CDR3 nucleotide sequence: TGCAGCGCGGCCCGGGACAGGGGGCTGGATGGCTACACCTTC. Amino acid sequence: CSAARDRGLDGYTF. Together with reference TRBV29-1 and TRBJ1-2, the CDR3 gives the full variable domain: SAVISQKPSRDICQRGTSLTIQCQVDSQVTMMFWYRQQPGQSLTLIATANQGSEATYESGFVIDKFPISRPNLTFSTLTVSNMSPEDSSIYLCSAARDRGLDGYTFGSGTRLTVV.

The rearrangement links TRBV3-1 (or the pseudogene TRBV3-2) to TRBJ2-1; D perhaps matches TRBD1 (6 bases). The CDR3 totals 17 residues. The V gene's germline CDR1 is LGHDT and CDR2 YNNKEL (reference sequence). V was pared by 2 bases and J by 3 bases, with 17 bases between. CDR3 loop: CASSQPGWQGNYNEQFF. CDR3 nucleotides: TGTGCCAGCAGCCAACCCGGCTGGCAGGGGAACTACAATGAGCAGTTCTTC.

The chain employs TRBV27 and TRBJ1-2; no definite D call. From germline, CDR1 is MNHEY and CDR2 SMNVEV (reference sequence). Trimming cost V 2 bases and J 2 bases, with 12 bases left between them. The length of the CDR3 is 15 residues. The CDR3 DNA reads TGTGCCAGCAGTTTAGCATTCCGGGGAAACTATGGCTACACCTTC. As protein: CASSLAFRGNYGYTF.

The chain recombines TRBV23-1 with TRBJ1-3; the match to TRBD1 covers 8 bases. TRBV23-1 is an ORF for which the function is uncertain. This CDR3 is built from 14 residues. V lost 4 bases to trimming and J lost 12 bases; unmatched junction nucleotides: 11. CDR3 DNA sequence: TGCGCCAGCAGTCCACGGACAGGGAGGTTAGACATATATTTT. It yields the protein CASSPRTGRLDIYF.

J is TRBJ1-3 and V is TRBV4-1, with D unclear. Germline values: CDR1 MGHRA, CDR2 YSYEKL. Trimming pared 5 bases from V and 4 bases from J, leaving 6 bases between. The CDR3 is 12 residues long. CDR3 residues: CASSSQGNTIYF. Written as DNA, the CDR3 is TGCGCCAGCAGCTCCCAAGGAAACACCATATATTTT.

This chain joins TRBV7-6 and TRBJ2-7; D might be TRBD2 (6 bases). This CDR3 region has 14 residues. V gave up 7 bases and J gave up 5 bases, with 18 bases separating them. Germline lookup yields CDR1 SGHVS and CDR2 FNYEAQ. The CDR3 DNA reads TGTGCCAGCACCCCTCACGGGGGAATAGACGAGCAGTACTTC. Translating gives CASTPHGGIDEQYF.

The chain employs TRBV28 and TRBJ2-1; 10 nucleotides agree with TRBD1. CDR3 length: 15 amino acids. J was trimmed by 9 bases and V by 4 bases; bases with no gene match: 9. Germline values: CDR1 MDHEN, CDR2 SYDVKM. The CDR3 sequence: CASSSGTGEVCEQFF. The CDR3 DNA reads as TGTGCCAGCAGTTCCGGGACAGGGGAGGTTTGTGAGCAGTTCTTC.

This clone was recorded only once. J is TRBJ1-2 and V is TRBV11-2; D is perhaps TRBD1 (5 bases). The CDR3 is 13 amino acids. V dropped 2 bases and J dropped 5 bases, with 9 bases sitting between them. Per the germline V gene, CDR1 is SGHAT and CDR2 is FQNNGV. CDR3 coding DNA: TGTGCCAGCAGCTTATCAGGGCAGTATGGCTACACCTTC. Translation: CASSLSGQYGYTF.